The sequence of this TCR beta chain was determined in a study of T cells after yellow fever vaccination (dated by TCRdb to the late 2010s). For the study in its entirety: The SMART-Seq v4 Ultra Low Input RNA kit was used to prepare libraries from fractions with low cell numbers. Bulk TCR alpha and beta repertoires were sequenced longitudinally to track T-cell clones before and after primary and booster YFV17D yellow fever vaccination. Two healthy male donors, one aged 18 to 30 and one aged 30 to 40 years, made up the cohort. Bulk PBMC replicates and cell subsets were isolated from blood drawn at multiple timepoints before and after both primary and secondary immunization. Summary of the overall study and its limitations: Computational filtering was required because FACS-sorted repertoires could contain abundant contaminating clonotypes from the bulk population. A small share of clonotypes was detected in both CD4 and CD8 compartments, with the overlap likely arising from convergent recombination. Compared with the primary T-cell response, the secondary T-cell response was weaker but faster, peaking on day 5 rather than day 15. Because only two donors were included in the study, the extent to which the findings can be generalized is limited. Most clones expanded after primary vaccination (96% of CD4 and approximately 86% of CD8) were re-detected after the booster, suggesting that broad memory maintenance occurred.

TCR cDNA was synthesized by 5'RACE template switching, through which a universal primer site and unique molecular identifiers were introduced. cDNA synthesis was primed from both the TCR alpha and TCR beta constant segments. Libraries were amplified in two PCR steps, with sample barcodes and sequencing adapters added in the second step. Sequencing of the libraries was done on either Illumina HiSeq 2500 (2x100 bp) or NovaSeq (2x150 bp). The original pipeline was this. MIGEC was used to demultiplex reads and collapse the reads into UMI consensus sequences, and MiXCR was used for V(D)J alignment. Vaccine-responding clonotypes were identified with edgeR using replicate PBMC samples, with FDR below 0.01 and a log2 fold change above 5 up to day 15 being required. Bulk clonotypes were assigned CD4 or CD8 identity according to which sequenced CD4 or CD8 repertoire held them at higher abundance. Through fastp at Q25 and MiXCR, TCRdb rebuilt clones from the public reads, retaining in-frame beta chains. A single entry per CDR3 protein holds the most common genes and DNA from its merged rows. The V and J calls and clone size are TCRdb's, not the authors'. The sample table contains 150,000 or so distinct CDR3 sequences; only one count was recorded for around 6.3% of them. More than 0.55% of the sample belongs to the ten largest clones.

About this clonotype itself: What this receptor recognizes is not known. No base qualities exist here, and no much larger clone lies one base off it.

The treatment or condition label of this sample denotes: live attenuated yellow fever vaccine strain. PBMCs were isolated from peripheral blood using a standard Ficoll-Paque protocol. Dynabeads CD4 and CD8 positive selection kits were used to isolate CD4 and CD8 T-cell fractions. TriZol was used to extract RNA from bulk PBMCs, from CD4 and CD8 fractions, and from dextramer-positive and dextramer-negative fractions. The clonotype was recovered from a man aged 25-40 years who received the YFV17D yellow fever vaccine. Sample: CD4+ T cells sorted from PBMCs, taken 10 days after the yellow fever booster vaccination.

The DNA sequence is TGTGCCAGCTCACCAGAGGCAGGGGGCAATCAGCCCCAGCATTTT. This is translated as CASSPEAGGNQPQHF. The chain is made from TRBV18 and TRBJ1-5; the D gene is perhaps TRBD1, from 6 matching bases. V is clipped by 2 bases and J by 2 bases, and the sequence between their germline boundaries is 10 bases long. The CDR3 spans 15 residues, from the cysteine through the phenylalanine. Only the CDR3 part of the read is kept: 45 bases, read in frame from the first base. From the germline V gene, CDR1 is KGHSH and CDR2 is LQKENI.